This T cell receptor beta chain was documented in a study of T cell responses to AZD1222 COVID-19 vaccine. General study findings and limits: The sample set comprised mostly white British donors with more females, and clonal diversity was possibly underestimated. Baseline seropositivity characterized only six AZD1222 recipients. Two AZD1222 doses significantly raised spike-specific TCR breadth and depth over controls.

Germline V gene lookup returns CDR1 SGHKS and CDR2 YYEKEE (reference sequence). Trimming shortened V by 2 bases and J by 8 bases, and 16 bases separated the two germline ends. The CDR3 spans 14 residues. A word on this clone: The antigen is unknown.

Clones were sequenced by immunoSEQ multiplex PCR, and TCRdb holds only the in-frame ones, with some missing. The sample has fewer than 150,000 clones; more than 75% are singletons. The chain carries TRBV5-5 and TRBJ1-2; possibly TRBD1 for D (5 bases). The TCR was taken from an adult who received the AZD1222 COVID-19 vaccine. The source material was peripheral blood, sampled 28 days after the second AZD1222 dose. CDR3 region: CASSFSGGDQGYTF. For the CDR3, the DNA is TGTGCCAGCAGCTTCTCGGGGGGAGATCAGGGCTACACCTTC.